In its sample, the clone carrying this T cell receptor beta chain was seen many times. Study processing details: Researchers report that nucleated cell counts were estimated from reference gene primer amplification. Produced via immunoSEQ multiplex PCR; TCRdb's table is partial and in-frame only. D and trimming were read from the DNA, whereas the V and J calls and clone size are those reported in that table. The sample includes about 300,000 clones, 88% of them seen just once. These data belong to a study of blood T cell repertoires in COVID-19. The overall study: Spain, Italy and the United States supplied samples that represented acute and convalescent COVID-19.

The receptor comes from a woman in her thirties who had recovered from COVID-19. The sample consisted of peripheral blood.

The CDR3 region has the DNA TGTGCCGCGACGGACAGGGCGGATGGCTACACCTTC. Translation: CAATDRADGYTF. V is TRBV19 and J is TRBJ1-2; 8 positions agree with TRBD1. CDR3 length: 12 amino acids. Germline V gives CDR1 LNHDA, CDR2 SQIVND (reference sequence). After removal of 11 bases from V and 6 bases from J, the junction contained 8 bases not matched to a gene. The complete variable domain, with remaining parts taken from reference TRBV19 and TRBJ1-2, reads DGGITQSPKYLFRKEGQNVTLSCEQNLNHDAMYWYRQDPGQGLRLIYYSQIVNDFQKGDIAEGYSVSREKKESFPLTVTSAQKNPTAFYLCAATDRADGYTFGSGTRLTVV.